This T cell receptor (beta chain) was retrieved from a study of cytomegalovirus exposure and HLA in healthy donors. PCR was performed using 60 Vbeta and 13 Jbeta primers. Generated by immunoSEQ multiplex PCR, the TCRdb table keeps only in-frame clones and is missing some. This sample contains more than 45,000 clones. The CDR3 runs to 15 residues. The V end lost 2 bases, the J end lost 3 bases, and 11 bases lay between the germline ends. Germline-derived CDR1 and CDR2 are SNHLY and FYNNEI. When sampled, the donors appeared nominally healthy, though they likely had unrecorded immune exposures. The gene calls are TRBV2 and TRBJ1-5; D is uncertain. This clonotype was sampled from a male donor in good health and CMV-seronegative. The specimen was PBMCs. The CDR3 spells CASSEFRGNNQPQHF. The CDR3 bases are TGTGCCAGCAGTGAATTTCGGGGAAACAATCAGCCCCAGCATTTT.